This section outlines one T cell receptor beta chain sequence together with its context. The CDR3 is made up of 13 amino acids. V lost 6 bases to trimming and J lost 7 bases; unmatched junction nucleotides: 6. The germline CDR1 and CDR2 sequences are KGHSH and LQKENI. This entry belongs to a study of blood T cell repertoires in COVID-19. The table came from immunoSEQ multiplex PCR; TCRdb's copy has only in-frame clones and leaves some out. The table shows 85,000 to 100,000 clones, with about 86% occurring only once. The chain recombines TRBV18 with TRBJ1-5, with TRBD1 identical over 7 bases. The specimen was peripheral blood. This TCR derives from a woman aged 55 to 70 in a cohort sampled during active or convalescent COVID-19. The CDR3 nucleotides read TGTGCCAGCTCCCAGGGGGTTGGCCAGCCCCAGCATTTT. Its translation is CASSQGVGQPQHF.